This T cell receptor beta chain was recovered during a study of cytomegalovirus exposure and HLA in healthy donors (dated by TCRdb to 2016 to 2017). Context from the whole study: According to an earlier analysis of around 600 of the donors, about 180 million T cells yielded 117 million unique TCR beta sequences and more than 250 Gb of sequence data. An early release covering roughly 640 HLA-typed donors comprised approximately 290 gigabases of sequencing data and around 80 million unique TCR sequences. Of the 300 to 500 genotyped donors, less than 85% were placed in the genetic ancestry cluster associated with self-reported Caucasian donors. The study was designed to test whether signatures of past pathogen exposure could be identified by cataloging public T cell receptors. Using immunosequencing, the study profiled T cell repertoires from 500 to 800 subjects and related those repertoires to cytomegalovirus serostatus. A separate validation cohort of more than 100 different subjects was used in addition to the roughly 670-subject first cohort. To predict cytomegalovirus infection status, the study brought together high-throughput TCR immunosequencing, statistical association of individual TCRs with disease status, and machine learning. A later analysis re-analyzed previously published TCR beta repertoires from roughly 600 donors and added high-resolution HLA genotyping to study TCR occurrence patterns. The later analysis used no new phenotypic data to find candidate immune exposures, relying instead on TCR beta sequences and their occurrence across donors. To decide whether each TCR beta V gene segment behaved as functional or pseudogenic, an earlier analysis of 587 of the donors relied on high-throughput TCR beta sequencing. Donor age, sex, ethnicity and CMV serostatus were compiled alongside the repertoire data. Genome-wide SNP genotypes for about 55% of the roughly 670 donors were used in a later genetic analysis, which treated that subset as a discovery cohort. All discovery cohort repertoires had been generated using a single sequencing platform. Class I and class II HLA loci were covered by the typing at four-digit resolution. Typing coverage varied by locus: about 620-630 donors for A, B, C, DRB1 and DQB1; around 560 for DQA1; nearly 610 for DPA1; approximately 450 for DPB1. Because of strong linkage in the cohort, roughly five DR-DQ haplotypes were treated as single units for association and clustering. On average, roughly 200,000 unique TCR beta nucleotide sequences were sequenced per donor among some 430 genotyped donors of the cohort, with roughly 20% of those sequences being non-productive.

As to this clone: No antigen is known for it. Base qualities are not recorded, but no much larger clone differs from it by a single base.

The cohort consisted of approximately 670 healthy bone marrow donors. Cohort members were all nominally healthy when sampled, although unrecorded immune exposures were likely present. The donor was CMV seronegative and belonged to the group of more than 300 seronegative cohort members. A peripheral blood sample was provided by each donor, and peripheral blood mononuclear cells were used for TCR beta sequencing. The Qiagen DNeasy Blood Extraction Kit was used to extract genomic DNA from the blood cell samples. Overall results and qualifications from the work: In a later analysis, HLA-associated TCR beta chains were found to be more clonally expanded and to have lower generation probabilities than equally common non-associated chains. The earlier analysis of about 600 of the donors excluded 15 to 20 rarely observed V segments, including chromosome 9 orphons, because counts were too low. At a false discovery rate of 0.05, a later analysis linked around 17,000 TCR beta sequences to specific HLA alleles. In a later analysis, the rate of TCR association differed among HLA loci, with DRB1 alleles having the most associated TCRs and HLA-C alleles having the fewest. A total of some 180 TCR beta chains were listed by the study as associated with cytomegalovirus. The presence/absence analyses assumed that sequencing depth was roughly uniform across donors, and that assumption may not be true. A later genetic analysis associated a missense DCLRE1C variant with V-gene and J-gene trimming of TCR beta chains, and an independent cohort replicated the association. The only immune exposure information available for the cohort was CMV serostatus. The classifier was reported to diagnose cytomegalovirus status with high specificity and sensitivity in both the original and validation cohorts. When HLA alleles, especially DR and DQ, strongly co-occurred, attributing TCR associations to individual alleles was difficult. Because the 87-base-pair reads could not distinguish some IMGT-functional V segments, including TRBV6-2 and TRBV6-3, those segments were excluded. A group of highly shared sequence variants was considered likely to be a technical artifact of the sequencing pipeline. Because HLA typing was unavailable for some donors at each locus, only the typed subset was used in association tests. Linkage disequilibrium might explain the correlated functional status among segregating V segments, but an unknown experimental factor could not be excluded. Three of the identified cytomegalovirus-associated TCR beta chains were confirmed in vitro to be specific for cytomegalovirus antigens. An earlier analysis of 587 of the donors showed that most TCR beta V segments appeared in productive rearrangements either about 87% or about 30% of the time, which broadly matched IMGT annotations. According to the authors, the approach could potentially be generalized to other disease states and immunological phenotypes. In a later analysis, several top co-occurrence clusters were reported to appear linked to parvovirus B19, influenza, CMV and Epstein-Barr virus. Only TCR beta chains were sequenced in this cohort, and the absence of alpha or paired-chain data limited detectable features. Most TCR sequences were seen in very few donors, while some public TCRs were found in many individuals. A later analysis found that most CMV-associated TCR beta chains appeared HLA-restricted, with HLA associations seemingly driven largely by CMV exposure. A further reported finding was that TCR beta sequences accurately predicted the HLA-A and HLA-B alleles for most subjects in the first cohort. According to a later genetic analysis, donors in an Asian-associated ancestry cluster had fewer N-insertions in productive TCRs than the roughly 700-donor mean.

The V and J ends are trimmed by 5 bases and 16 bases, leaving 23 bases between them. CDR3 length: 14 amino acids, cysteine to phenylalanine. The CDR3 DNA has 42 bases and is translated from base 1. In the germline V gene (reference sequence), CDR1 corresponds to LNHNV and CDR2 to YYDKDF. Libraries were constructed by the immunoSEQ multiplex PCR assay. For the multiplex PCR, a mixture combining 60 forward primers for TCR Vbeta segments and 13 reverse primers for TCR Jbeta segments was used. Amplification of the CDR3 region of rearranged TCR beta genes was performed with a multiplex PCR assay on genomic DNA. On the Illumina HiSeq System, the amplified TCR beta libraries were sequenced as 87-base-pair reads. As for how the authors treated the data: A later analysis counted approximately 84 million unique TCR beta chains across the 550 to 800 repertoires, and roughly 9.9 million of these chains were shared by at least two donors. To remove PCR and sequencing errors, raw reads were error-corrected and collapsed into unique sequences using a nearest-neighbor algorithm that merged closely related sequences. To assign V, D and J gene segments, CDR3 sequences were aligned to IMGT reference sequences. For a sequence to be retained, a match of at least six nucleotides was required to both a V gene segment and a J gene segment. A rearrangement counted as productive if the CDR3 had no stop codons and remained in frame with V and J, and every other rearrangement counted as non-productive. CDR3 was defined by IMGT convention, running from the second conserved V-encoded cysteine to the conserved J-encoded phenylalanine. The earlier analysis of 500 to 650 of the donors excluded any sequence lacking an unambiguous match to a single V gene segment. An earlier analysis of about 590 of the donors classified V segments as functional when productive rearrangements were above 56.7% and as segregating when the standard deviation between donors was above 5%. A statistical classification framework was built to diagnose cytomegalovirus status from the catalog of TCR beta chain sequences. A later analysis assigned V and J genes by comparing TCR nucleotide sequences with IMGT/GENE-DB human TR gene sequences. A later analysis assigned CDR3 sequences and most-parsimonious VDJ recombination scenarios with the TCRdist pipeline. In a later analysis, each TCR beta chain was defined by its CDR3 amino acid sequence together with its V-gene family, and reads without a unique V-gene family were excluded. A later analysis removed roughly 590 highly shared, low-generation-probability nucleotide sequences to deal with suspected cross-contamination and a sequencing artifact. In a later analysis, a clonal expansion index was calculated for each public chain from normalized within-repertoire ranks of inferred template counts. In a later analysis, generation probabilities were computed with a VDJ recombination model fitted to out-of-frame rearrangements, and the resulting probabilities were checked against IGoR. A later analysis scored TCR-TCR, TCR-HLA and TCR-CMV co-occurrence with hypergeometric tests, applying a repertoire-size bias correction to TCR pairs. To estimate false discovery rates, a later analysis permuted the HLA or CMV assignments 20 times. In a later analysis, co-occurring TCRs were grouped with DBSCAN, and TCRdist sequence similarity was added when clustering was performed within HLA-allele-positive subsets. Repertoires with fewer than 30,000 or more than 120,000 public chains were left out of co-occurrence clustering, as were several repertoires with anomalous nucleotide sharing. Drawn from immuneACCESS, this table holds only the in-frame rearrangements with V and J called that TCRdb kept. Clones are partly lost; checked studies trace under half to an unresolved V gene and leave the rest unexplained. V, J and clone size are those of that table, while D and trimming were read from the DNA. The sample records approximately 140,000 clones, 80% of which are singletons. Together, the top ten hold about 5% of the sample.

What was sequenced was PBMCs. This receptor was taken from a male donor in good health and CMV-seronegative. The sequence links TRBV15 to TRBJ1-4, with the D gene not clear enough to name. DNA sequence: TGTGCCACCAGCCCTCCGGAAGGCGTCCGGCGGCCGTTTTTT. This is translated as CATSPPEGVRRPFF. When the CDR3 is completed using the reference TRBV15 and TRBJ1-4 genes on either side, the full variable domain is DAMVIQNPRYQVTQFGKPVTLSCSQTLNHNVMYWYQQKSSQAPKLLFHYYDKDFNNEADTPDNFQSRRPNTSFCFLDIRSPGLGDTAMYLCATSPPEGVRRPFFGSGTQLSVL.